The 9 T cell receptor beta chains given below trace back to one sample, sequenced in a study of cytomegalovirus exposure and HLA in healthy donors. Primers included in the PCR were 60 Vbeta and 13 Jbeta primers. TCRdb's copy holds only in-frame clones and misses some; the assay was immunoSEQ multiplex PCR. The data contain approximately 150,000 clones, about 85% of them singletons. The sequencing input was PBMCs. The receptors were sampled from a boy aged 2 to 10 in good health and CMV-seronegative.

The chain couples TRBV5-1 to TRBJ2-7, with 9 bases identical to TRBD2. This CDR3 has 17 amino acids. Trimming at V came to 0 bases and at J to 0 bases, leaving 7 bases not matched to a gene. Germline V lookup: CDR1 SGHRS, CDR2 YFSETQ. The CDR3 protein is CASSLVSGRSPSYEQYF. The CDR3 DNA reads as TGCGCCAGCAGCTTGGTTAGCGGGAGATCCCCCTCCTACGAGCAGTACTTC.

This clone was seen more than once but under ten times. This sequence joins TRBV4-2 and TRBJ1-2, with a tentative D call TRBD1 (5 bases). The CDR3 runs 14 residues. Germline CDR1 and CDR2: LGHNA and YNFKEQ. The V gene lost 3 bases and the J gene lost 2 bases, with 10 bases spanning the gap. CDR3 DNA: TGTGCCAGCAGCCAGACCGACAGAAACTATGGCTACACCTTC. Translating it yields CASSQTDRNYGYTF.

The rearrangement joins TRBV7-3 to TRBJ1-4, with D tentatively TRBD1 (6 bases). CDR3 size: 18 residues. V lost 1 base to trimming and J lost 5 bases, with 20 bases between them. The germline gives CDR1 SGHTA, CDR2 FQGTGA. The CDR3 DNA reads TGTGCCAGCAGCTTAAAGGGGGTTGCGAGGTGTCCCAATGAAAAACTGTTTTTT. Protein product: CASSLKGVARCPNEKLFF.

The V and J genes are TRBV12-5 and TRBJ2-2, with 8 bases matching TRBD2. V was pared by 2 bases and J by 0 bases, with 14 bases of the junction left unmatched. The V gene's germline CDR1 is LGHNT and CDR2 FRNRAP. The CDR3 has 20 residues. The CDR3 loop reads CASGLSRTSRPFANTGELFF. DNA for the CDR3: TGTGCTAGTGGTTTGAGTCGGACTAGCAGGCCCTTCGCGAACACCGGGGAGCTGTTTTTT.

The chain has TRBV19 and TRBJ1-1; weak D call: TRBD1 (6 bases). Deletions cut 3 bases from V and 4 bases from J, with 12 bases between. CDR3 length: 14 residues. Germline V gives CDR1 LNHDA, CDR2 SQIVND (reference sequence). The CDR3 sequence is CASSIGGASTEAFF. In DNA form, the CDR3 reads TGTGCCAGTAGTATTGGGGGGGCAAGCACTGAAGCTTTCTTT.

The chain is built from TRBV4-1 and TRBJ2-1, with 15 bases aligning to TRBD2. The CDR3 covers 15 residues. Germline CDR1 MGHRA, CDR2 YSYEKL. The ends lost 2 bases at V and 8 bases at J; junction bases unmatched: 1. The CDR3 protein is CASSQRTSGGDEQFF. CDR3 DNA: TGCGCCAGCAGCCAACGGACTAGCGGGGGGGATGAGCAGTTCTTC.

The V call is TRBV4-1, the J call TRBJ2-2, with 11 nucleotides matching TRBD2. CDR1 and CDR2 from the germline V gene are MGHRA and YSYEKL. V lost 6 bases, J lost 1 base, and 4 bases stayed unmatched. The CDR3 extends over 16 amino acids. The CDR3 protein is CASSVLAGENTGELFF. DNA for the CDR3: TGCGCCAGCAGTGTACTAGCGGGGGAGAACACCGGGGAGCTGTTTTTT.

J is TRBJ2-3 and V is TRBV5-8; a weak D match, TRBD1 (5 bases). Germline V gene data show CDR1 as SGHTS and CDR2 as YDEGEE. The V end lost 2 bases, the J end lost 3 bases, and 13 bases lay between the germline ends. This CDR3 region has 15 residues. As DNA, the CDR3 is TGTGCCAGCAGCTTCGCAGGGTTCGAAACAGATACGCAGTATTTT. This codes for CASSFAGFETDTQYF.

The chain links TRBV1 to TRBJ1-3; the table's D call of TRBD1 was not tested on the DNA. TRBV1 is classified as a pseudogene. This CDR3 comprises 13 residues. The DNA of the CDR3 is TGCACCAGCAGCCGGGACAGGGGAAACACCATATATTTT. This gives the protein CTSSRDRGNTIYF.